Sequencing of this T cell receptor (beta chain) was carried out in a study of PD-1 blockade in classical Hodgkin lymphoma. Whole-study results and caveats: Whoever responded completely had baseline diversity much like that seen in newly diagnosed patients. Relapsed/refractory patients reportedly had lower baseline diversity than newly diagnosed patients.

This table comes from immunoSEQ multiplex PCR, and its TCRdb copy is limited to in-frame clones, with some not included. In the table there are over 50,000 clones, roughly 80% of which are singletons. For this clone: The antigen is unknown.

There was relapse after autologous stem cell transplantation in every patient, and there was variation in brentuximab vedotin exposure. The specimen was peripheral blood mononuclear cells (PBMCs), collected at baseline. This TCR was recovered from a human donor with classical Hodgkin lymphoma.

Here the CDR3 reads CASIDPEGTRSMNTEAFF. The CDR3 region has the DNA TGTGCCAGTATTGACCCAGAAGGGACTCGGTCCATGAACACTGAAGCTTTCTTT. The chain is built from TRBV19 and TRBJ1-1, with D maybe TRBD1 (5 bases). Per the germline V gene, CDR1 is LNHDA and CDR2 is SQIVND (reference sequence). Trimming shortened V by 7 bases and J by 0 bases, and 24 bases separated the two germline ends. The CDR3 is made up of 18 amino acids.